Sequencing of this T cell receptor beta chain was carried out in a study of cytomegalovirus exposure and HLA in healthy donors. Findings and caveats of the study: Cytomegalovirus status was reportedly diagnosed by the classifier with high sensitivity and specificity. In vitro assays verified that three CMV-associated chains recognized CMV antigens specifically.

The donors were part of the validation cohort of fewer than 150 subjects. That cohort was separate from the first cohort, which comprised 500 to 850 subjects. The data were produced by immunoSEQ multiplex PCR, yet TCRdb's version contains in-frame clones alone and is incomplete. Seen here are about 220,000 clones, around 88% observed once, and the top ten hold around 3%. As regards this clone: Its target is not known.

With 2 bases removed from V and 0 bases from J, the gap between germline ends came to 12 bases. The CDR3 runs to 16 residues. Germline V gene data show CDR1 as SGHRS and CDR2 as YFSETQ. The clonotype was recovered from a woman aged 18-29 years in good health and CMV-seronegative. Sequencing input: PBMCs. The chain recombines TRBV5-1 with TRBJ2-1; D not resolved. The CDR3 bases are TGCGCCAGCAGCTTTACAGTCTCAACCTCCTACAATGAGCAGTTCTTC. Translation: CASSFTVSTSYNEQFF.